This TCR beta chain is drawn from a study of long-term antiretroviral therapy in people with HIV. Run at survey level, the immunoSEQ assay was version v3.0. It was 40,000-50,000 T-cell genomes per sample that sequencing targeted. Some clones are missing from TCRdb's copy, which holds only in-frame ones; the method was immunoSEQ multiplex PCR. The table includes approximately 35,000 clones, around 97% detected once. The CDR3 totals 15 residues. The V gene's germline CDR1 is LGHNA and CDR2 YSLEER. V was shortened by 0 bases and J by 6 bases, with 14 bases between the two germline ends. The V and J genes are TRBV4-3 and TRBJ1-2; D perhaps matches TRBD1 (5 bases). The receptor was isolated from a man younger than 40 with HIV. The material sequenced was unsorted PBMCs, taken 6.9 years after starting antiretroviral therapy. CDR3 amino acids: CASSQDYRGLDGYTF. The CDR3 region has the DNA TGCGCCAGCAGCCAAGATTACCGGGGCCTGGATGGCTACACCTTC.